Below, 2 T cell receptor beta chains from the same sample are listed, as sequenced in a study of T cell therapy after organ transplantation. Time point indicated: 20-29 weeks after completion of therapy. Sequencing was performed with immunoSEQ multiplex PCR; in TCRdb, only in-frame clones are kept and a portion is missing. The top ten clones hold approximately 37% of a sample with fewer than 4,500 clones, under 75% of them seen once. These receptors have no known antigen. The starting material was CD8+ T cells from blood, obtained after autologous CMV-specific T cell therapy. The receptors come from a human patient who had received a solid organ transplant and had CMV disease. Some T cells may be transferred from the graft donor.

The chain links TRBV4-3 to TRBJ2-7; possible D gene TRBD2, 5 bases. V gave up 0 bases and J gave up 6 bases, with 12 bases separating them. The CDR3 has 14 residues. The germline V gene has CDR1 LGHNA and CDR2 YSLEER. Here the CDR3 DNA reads TGCGCCAGCAGCCAAGATCTTGAGGGTGCCGAGCAGTACTTC. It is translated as CASSQDLEGAEQYF.

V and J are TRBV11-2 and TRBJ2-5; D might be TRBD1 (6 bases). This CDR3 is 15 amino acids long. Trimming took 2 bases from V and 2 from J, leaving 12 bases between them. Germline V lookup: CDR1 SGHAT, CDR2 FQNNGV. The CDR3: CASSLMGAHQETQYF. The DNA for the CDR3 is TGTGCCAGCAGCTTAATGGGGGCACATCAAGAGACCCAGTACTTC.